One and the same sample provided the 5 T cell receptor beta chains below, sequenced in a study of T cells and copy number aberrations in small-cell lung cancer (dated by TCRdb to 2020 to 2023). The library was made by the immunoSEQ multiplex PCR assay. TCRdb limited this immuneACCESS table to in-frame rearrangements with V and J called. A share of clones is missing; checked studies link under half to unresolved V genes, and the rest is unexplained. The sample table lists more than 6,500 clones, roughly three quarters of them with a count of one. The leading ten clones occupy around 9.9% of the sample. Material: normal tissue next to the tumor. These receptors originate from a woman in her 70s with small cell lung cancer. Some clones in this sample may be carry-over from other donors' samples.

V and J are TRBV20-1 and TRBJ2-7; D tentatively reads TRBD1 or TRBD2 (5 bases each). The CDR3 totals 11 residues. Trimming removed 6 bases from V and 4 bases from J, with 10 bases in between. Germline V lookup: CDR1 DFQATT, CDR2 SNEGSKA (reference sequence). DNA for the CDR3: TGCAGTGCCGGGGCGACTTACGAGCAGTACTTC. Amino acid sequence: CSAGATYEQYF.

The CDR3 here is CASTGNYGYTF. In DNA, the CDR3 is TGTGCCAGCACAGGGAACTATGGCTACACCTTC. The chain is built from TRBV6-1 and TRBJ1-2; D possibly corresponds to TRBD1 (5 bases). The V gene lost 7 bases and the J gene lost 2 bases, with 5 bases spanning the gap. The CDR3 loop spans 11 amino acids. Germline CDR1 and CDR2: MNHNS and SASEGT.

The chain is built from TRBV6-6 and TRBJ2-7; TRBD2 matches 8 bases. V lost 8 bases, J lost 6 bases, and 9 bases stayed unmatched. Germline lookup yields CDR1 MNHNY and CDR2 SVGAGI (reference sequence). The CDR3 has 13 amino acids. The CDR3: CASLGTRSAEQYF. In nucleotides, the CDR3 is TGTGCCAGCTTGGGGACTAGGTCAGCCGAGCAGTACTTC.

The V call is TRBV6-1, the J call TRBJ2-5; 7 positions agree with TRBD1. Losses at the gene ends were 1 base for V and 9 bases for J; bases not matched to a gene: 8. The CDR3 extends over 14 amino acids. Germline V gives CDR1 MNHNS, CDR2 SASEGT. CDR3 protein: CASSEVLIGTAQYF. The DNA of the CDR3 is TGTGCCAGCAGTGAAGTCCTCATTGGGACAGCCCAGTACTTC.

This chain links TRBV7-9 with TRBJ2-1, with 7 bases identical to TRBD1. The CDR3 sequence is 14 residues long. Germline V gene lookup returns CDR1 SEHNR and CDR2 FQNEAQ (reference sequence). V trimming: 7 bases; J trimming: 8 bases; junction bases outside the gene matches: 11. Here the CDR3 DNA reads TGTGCCAGCACCCAGGGGGTCTCTAAACATGAGCAGTTCTTC. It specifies CASTQGVSKHEQFF.